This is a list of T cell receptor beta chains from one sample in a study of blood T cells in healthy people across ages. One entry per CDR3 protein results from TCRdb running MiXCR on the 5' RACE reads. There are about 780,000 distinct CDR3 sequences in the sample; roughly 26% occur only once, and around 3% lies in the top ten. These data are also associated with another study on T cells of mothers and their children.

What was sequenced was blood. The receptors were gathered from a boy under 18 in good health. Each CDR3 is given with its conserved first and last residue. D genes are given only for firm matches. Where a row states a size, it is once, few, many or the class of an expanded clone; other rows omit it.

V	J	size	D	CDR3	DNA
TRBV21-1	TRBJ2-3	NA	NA	CASSKEWTHPPTTTGRDTQYF	TGTGCCAGCAGCAAAGAGTGGACCCACCCGCCAACCACCACGGGACGAGATACGCAGTATTTT
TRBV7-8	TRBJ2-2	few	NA	CASSRRGQSTGELFF	TGTGCCAGCAGTCGGAGGGGACAGTCCACCGGGGAGCTGTTTTTT
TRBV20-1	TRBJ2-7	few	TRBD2	CSAREAAGGPYEQYF	TGCAGTGCTAGAGAGGCGGCGGGGGGGCCATACGAGCAGTACTTC
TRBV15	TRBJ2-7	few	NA	CAASRDGFRQSYEQYF	TGTGCCGCCAGCAGAGATGGCTTCCGACAGTCCTACGAGCAGTACTTC
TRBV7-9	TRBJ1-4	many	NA	CASSPALDLLNEKLFF	TGTGCCAGCAGCCCCGCCCTGGACCTCTTGAATGAAAAACTGTTTTTT
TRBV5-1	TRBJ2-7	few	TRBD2	CASSLGGTSGSYEQYF	TGCGCCAGCAGCTTGGGGGGGACTAGCGGTTCCTACGAGCAGTACTTC
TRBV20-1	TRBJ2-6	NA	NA	CSARDSGAGAGANVLTF	TGCAGTGCTAGGGACTCTGGGGCAGGGGCCGGGGCCAACGTCCTGACTTTC
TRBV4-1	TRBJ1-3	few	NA	CASSQPGGNTIYF	TGCGCCAGCAGCCAACCCGGGGGAAACACCATATATTTT
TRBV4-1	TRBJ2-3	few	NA	CASSLRETSTDTQYF	TGCGCCAGCAGCCTCCGGGAGACTAGCACAGATACGCAGTATTTT
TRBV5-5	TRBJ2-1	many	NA	CASSLLDEQFF	TGTGCCAGCAGCTTGTTAGATGAGCAGTTCTTC
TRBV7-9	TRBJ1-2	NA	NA	CASSYGLEGYTF	TGTGCCAGCAGCTACGGACTGGAAGGCTACACCTTC
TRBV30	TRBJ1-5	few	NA	CAFMDRASNQPQHF	TGTGCCTTCATGGACCGTGCTAGCAATCAGCCCCAGCATTTT
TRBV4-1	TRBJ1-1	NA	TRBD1	CASSPLFPFRDRVTEAFF	TGCGCCAGCAGCCCGCTCTTTCCTTTTCGGGACAGGGTCACTGAAGCTTTCTTT
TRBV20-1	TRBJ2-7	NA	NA	CSAGRGGSLAYEQYF	TGCAGTGCTGGAAGGGGGGGTTCGCTTGCTTACGAGCAGTACTTC